The 20 T cell receptor beta chains below were found in one sample sequenced in a study of blood T cell repertoires in COVID-19. Sequenced by immunoSEQ multiplex PCR; TCRdb stores in-frame clones only, minus some. The sample yields about 190,000 clones, over 70% seen once. Sequences were obtained from peripheral blood. These receptors were collected from a man in his 60s with acute or convalescent COVID-19.

The chain uses TRBV7-8 and TRBJ1-3; the D gene is possibly TRBD1 (6 bases). In germline, CDR1 is SGHVS, CDR2 FQNEAQ. Trimming took 1 base from V and 0 from J, leaving 19 bases between them. The CDR3 covers 19 residues. The CDR3 loop is CASSLGRGAGPPSGNTIYF. The CDR3 DNA follows: TGTGCCAGCAGCTTAGGTCGGGGGGCAGGGCCCCCCTCTGGAAACACCATATATTTT.

This clone turned up a few times. The chain carries TRBV21-1 and TRBJ1-1; the table's D call, TRBD1, has no DNA check behind it. TRBV21-1 is deemed a pseudogene. CDR3 length: 14 residues. This chain's CDR3 is CASSKDRASTEAFF. In DNA, the CDR3 is TGTGCCAGCAGCAAGGACAGGGCTAGCACTGAAGCTTTCTTT.

The CDR3 region has the DNA TGTGCCAGCAGCGTGCAGAACGGCCTAGGTGGCTACACCTTC. The encoded protein is CASSVQNGLGGYTF. The V call is TRBV9, the J call TRBJ1-2, with D unclear. The ends were cut back, 2 bases at V and 7 bases at J, with 15 bases in the middle. CDR3 length: 14 residues. The germline gives CDR1 SGDLS, CDR2 YYNGEE.

The chain recombines TRBV5-1 with TRBJ2-7; TRBD1 agrees at 8 bases. Losses at the gene ends were 4 bases for V and 1 base for J; bases not matched to a gene: 4. CDR1 and CDR2 from the germline V gene are SGHRS and YFSETQ. This CDR3 has 14 amino acids. The chain's CDR3 is CASSQDRESYEQYF. The CDR3 DNA sequence: TGCGCCAGCAGCCAGGACAGGGAATCCTACGAGCAGTACTTC.

The rearrangement links TRBV11-3 to TRBJ1-5, with D hard to call. Germline CDR1 and CDR2: SGHNT and YENEEA. Trimming stripped 1 base from V and 1 base from J, with 8 bases between. The CDR3 is made up of 15 amino acids. The CDR3 sequence: CASSLGARSNQPQHF. CDR3 DNA sequence: TGTGCCAGCAGCTTAGGTGCCAGAAGCAATCAGCCCCAGCATTTT.

V gene TRBV24-1 combines with J gene TRBJ1-5, with D unclear. The CDR3 is made up of 13 amino acids. Germline V gene lookup returns CDR1 KGHDR and CDR2 SFDVKD. Trimming left V 9 bases short and J 3 bases short, with 11 bases between. CDR3 DNA: TGTGCCACCGCCCTGGCTGACAATCAGCCCCAGCATTTT. It codes for CATALADNQPQHF.

This clone appeared once. V and J are TRBV4-1 and TRBJ1-2, with D possibly TRBD1 on 6 matching bases. The CDR3 is made up of 15 amino acids. Between the trimmed V and J ends, which lost 0 bases and 4 bases, there was a span of 12 bases. The V gene's germline CDR1 is MGHRA and CDR2 YSYEKL. The DNA for the CDR3 is TGCGCCAGCAGCCAAGAAGGGGGACGGTCCTATGGCTACACCTTC. As protein: CASSQEGGRSYGYTF.

V and J are TRBV10-3 and TRBJ2-3, with TRBD2 identical over 14 bases. The J segment lost 8 bases and the V segment lost 2 bases, leaving 6 bases of the junction unmatched. This CDR3 is built from 16 residues. The germline V gene encodes CDR1 ENHRY and CDR2 SYGVKD. The DNA for the CDR3 is TGTGCCATCAGTGAGGGGACTAGCGGGGGACGGGGTACGCAGTATTTT. Translating gives CAISEGTSGGRGTQYF.

The genes are TRBV2 and TRBJ1-5; the D is unclear. Trimming left V 7 bases short and J 7 bases short, with 17 bases between. There are 14 residues in the CDR3. The germline CDR1 and CDR2 sequences are SNHLY and FYNNEI. For the CDR3, the DNA is TGTGCCAGCAAACGTGAGGGCCGGGAGCAGCCCCAGCATTTT. Its protein is CASKREGREQPQHF. Drawing the rest from reference TRBV2 and TRBJ1-5, the complete variable domain is EPEVTQTPSHQVTQMGQEVILRCVPISNHLYFYWYRQILGQKVEFLVSFYNNEISEKSEIFDDQFSVERPDGSNFTLKIRSTKLEDSAMYFCASKREGREQPQHFGDGTRLSIL.

This chain connects TRBV14 to TRBJ1-6; D unclear. CDR1 and CDR2 from the germline V gene are SGHDN and FVKESK. The germline V and J ends were trimmed by 0 bases and 10 bases, with 16 bases remaining between them. The CDR3 consists of 16 residues. For the CDR3, the DNA is TGTGCCAGCAGCCAAGAGAGGCCCGGACGAGGGTCACCCCTCCACTTT. Amino acid sequence: CASSQERPGRGSPLHF.

This clone was detected only once. V and J are TRBV6-5 and TRBJ1-5; 10 nucleotides line up with TRBD1. The CDR3 sequence is 15 residues long. Germline trimming cut 6 bases from V and 4 bases from J; bases unmatched to any gene: 6. Germline values: CDR1 MNHEY, CDR2 SVGAGI. CDR3 bases: TGTGCCAGCAGACCGGGACAGGGGAGTAATCAGCCCCAGCATTTT. The encoded protein is CASRPGQGSNQPQHF.

The chain links TRBV6-2 or TRBV6-3 to TRBJ2-1, with TRBD2 as a possible D gene (5 bases). The germline V and J ends were trimmed by 0 bases and 7 bases, with 19 bases remaining between them. The CDR3 has 17 residues. Germline values: CDR1 MNHEY, CDR2 SVGEGT. The DNA of the CDR3 is TGTGCCAGCAGTTACTCTATCTTTGGGAGACTCTTGAATGAGCAGTTCTTC. The encoded protein is CASSYSIFGRLLNEQFF.

This chain joins TRBV29-1 and TRBJ2-1, with TRBD1 matching over 9 bases. Germline CDR1 SQVTM, CDR2 ANQGSEA. J was trimmed by 4 bases and V by 2 bases; bases with no gene match: 9. CDR3 length: 16 amino acids. The CDR3 protein is CSVEPGTGNRYNEQFF. The CDR3 bases are TGCAGCGTTGAACCCGGGACAGGGAATAGGTACAATGAGCAGTTCTTC.

The gene calls are TRBV19 and TRBJ2-7; D is undetermined. V lost 5 bases to trimming and J lost 7 bases, with 12 bases between them. CDR1 LNHDA and CDR2 SQIVND come from the germline V gene (reference sequence). The CDR3 contains 12 residues. CDR3 region: CASSFQRREQYF. CDR3 DNA sequence: TGTGCCAGTAGTTTTCAGCGAAGGGAGCAGTACTTC.

The CDR3 coding sequence is TGTGCCAGCAGGGACACTGGCTCCTACGAGCAGTACTTC. Residues: CASRDTGSYEQYF. V and J are TRBV5-6 and TRBJ2-7, with D possibly being TRBD1 (5 bases). The V end was cut by 5 bases, the J end by 0 bases, with 9 bases between. The germline CDR1 and CDR2 sequences are SGHDT and YYEEEE. This CDR3 has 13 residues.

The chain employs TRBV11-3 and TRBJ2-7; the match to TRBD2 covers 9 bases. The junction had 4 bases not matched to a gene; V was cut back by 5 bases and J by 5 bases. The CDR3 length is 13 residues. The germline CDR1 and CDR2 sequences are SGHNT and YENEEA. The CDR3 loop reads CASSPSGGNEQYF. For the CDR3, the DNA is TGTGCCAGCAGCCCAAGCGGGGGGAACGAGCAGTACTTC.

The chain has TRBV23-1 and TRBJ1-4, with no clear D. TRBV23-1 is recorded as an ORF, its role being uncertain. CDR3 size: 14 residues. Trimming pared 5 bases from V and 8 bases from J, leaving 15 bases between. CDR3 residues: CASSFGPYLEKLFF. The CDR3 nucleotides read TGCGCCAGCAGTTTTGGCCCTTACCTGGAAAAACTGTTTTTT.

This clone was recorded once. The CDR3 nucleotides are TGTGCCAGTAGTATAGGTCCAGGGAATCAGCCCCAGCATTTT. The encoded protein is CASSIGPGNQPQHF. The V call is TRBV19, the J call TRBJ1-5; D perhaps matches TRBD1 (5 bases). The germline V gene has CDR1 LNHDA and CDR2 SQIVND (reference sequence). Trimming removed 1 base from V and 4 bases from J, with 8 bases in between. This CDR3 region has 14 residues. Supplemented by reference TRBV19 and TRBJ1-5, the full variable domain reads DGGITQSPKYLFRKEGQNVTLSCEQNLNHDAMYWYRQDPGQGLRLIYYSQIVNDFQKGDIAEGYSVSREKKESFPLTVTSAQKNPTAFYLCASSIGPGNQPQHFGDGTRLSIL.

The J gene is TRBJ2-1, the V gene TRBV24-1; 7 bases agree with TRBD1. This CDR3 region has 14 residues. From germline, CDR1 is KGHDR and CDR2 SFDVKD. After removal of 3 bases from V and 8 bases from J, the junction contained 6 bases not matched to a gene. CDR3 loop: CATSDPDRAHEQFF. For the CDR3, the DNA is TGTGCCACCAGTGATCCAGACAGGGCCCATGAGCAGTTCTTC.

J is TRBJ2-1 and V is TRBV18; the match to TRBD2 covers 9 bases. CDR1 KGHSH and CDR2 LQKENI come from the germline V gene. With V trimmed by 5 bases and J by 7 bases, 6 bases remained unmatched. The CDR3 runs 14 residues. The CDR3 sequence: CASSAVAGENEQFF. In DNA form, the CDR3 reads TGTGCCAGCTCAGCGGTAGCGGGAGAAAATGAGCAGTTCTTC. Together with reference TRBV18 and TRBJ2-1, the CDR3 gives the full variable domain: NAGVMQNPRHLVRRRGQEARLRCSPMKGHSHVYWYRQLPEEGLKFMVYLQKENIIDESGMPKERFSAEFPKEGPSILRIQQVVRGDSAAYFCASSAVAGENEQFFGPGTRLTVL.